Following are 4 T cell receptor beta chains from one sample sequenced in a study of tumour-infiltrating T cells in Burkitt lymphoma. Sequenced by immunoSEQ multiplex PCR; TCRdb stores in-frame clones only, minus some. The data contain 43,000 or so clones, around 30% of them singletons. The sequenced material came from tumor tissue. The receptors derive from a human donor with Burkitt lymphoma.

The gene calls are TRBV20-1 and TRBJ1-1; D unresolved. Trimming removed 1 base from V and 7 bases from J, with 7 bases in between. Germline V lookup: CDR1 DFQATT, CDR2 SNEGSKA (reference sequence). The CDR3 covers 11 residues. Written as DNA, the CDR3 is TGCAGTGCTAGAGTGGACGGTGAAGCTTTCTTT. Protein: CSARVDGEAFF.

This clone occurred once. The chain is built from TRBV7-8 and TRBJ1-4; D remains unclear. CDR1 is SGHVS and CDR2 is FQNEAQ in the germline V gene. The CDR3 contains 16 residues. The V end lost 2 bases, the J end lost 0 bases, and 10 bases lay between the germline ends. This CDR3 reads CASSLSPVATNEKLFF. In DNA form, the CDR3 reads TGTGCCAGCAGCTTAAGTCCAGTCGCAACTAATGAAAAACTGTTTTTT. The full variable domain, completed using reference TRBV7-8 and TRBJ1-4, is GAGVSQSPRYKVAKRGQDVALRCDPISGHVSLFWYQQALGQGPEFLTYFQNEAQLDKSGLPSDRFFAERPEGSVSTLKIQRTQQEDSAVYLCASSLSPVATNEKLFFGSGTQLSVL.

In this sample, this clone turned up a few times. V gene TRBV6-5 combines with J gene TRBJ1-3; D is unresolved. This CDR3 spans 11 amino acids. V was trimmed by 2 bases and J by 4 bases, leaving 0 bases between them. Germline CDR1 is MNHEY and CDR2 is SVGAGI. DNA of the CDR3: TGTGCCAGCAGTTACGGAAACACCATATATTTT. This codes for CASSYGNTIYF.

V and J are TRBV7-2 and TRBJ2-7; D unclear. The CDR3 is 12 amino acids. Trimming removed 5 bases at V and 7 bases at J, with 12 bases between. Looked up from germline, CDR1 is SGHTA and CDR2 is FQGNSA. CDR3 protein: CASSDGLLEQYF. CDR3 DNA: TGTGCCAGCAGCGATGGTCTCTTGGAGCAGTACTTC.